This note documents a single T cell receptor (beta chain) sequence. This sample was included in a study of blood T cell repertoires in COVID-19. Overall study context: Researchers got acute and convalescent COVID-19 samples from the United States, Italy and Spain. In each case, the material was cDNA or gDNA derived from T cells, B-cell-depleted T cells, or PBMCs.

The CDR3 runs 16 residues. Trimming took 6 bases from V and 0 from J, leaving 16 bases between them. Germline V lookup: CDR1 MNHEY, CDR2 SMNVEV (reference sequence). Source study methods: Estimation of nucleated cell counts relied on the amplification of reference gene primers. Profiling relied on immunoSEQ multiplex PCR, and the TCRdb table lists in-frame clones only, not all of them. The V and J calls and clone size come from that table; D and trimming were worked out from the DNA. Here the sample spans 300,000 to 350,000 clones, approximately 90% being singletons. The clonotype originates from a man aged 18 to 30 with active or convalescent COVID-19. The sample consisted of peripheral blood. This chain connects TRBV27 to TRBJ2-3, with a tentative D call TRBD2 (6 bases). This CDR3 reads CASSPLALDSTDTQYF. The CDR3, as DNA: TGTGCCAGCAGCCCACTAGCACTGGATAGCACAGATACGCAGTATTTT.